The clone carrying this TCR beta chain was seen repeatedly, ten times or more. The antigen remains undetermined. Libraries of bulk TCR were made by previously described methods (with listed TCR primers). TCRdb used MiXCR to reprocess the PCR reads, holding one entry per CDR3 protein. The sample comprises approximately 680,000 distinct CDR3 sequences, 25% of which are singletons, and roughly 0.83% rests with the top ten. A CD8+CD4-CCR7+CD45RA+ gate was used to sort naive CD8 T cells. The sample originates from a study of molecular identifiers for immune sequencing clone quantification. As for the study in general: Replicate experiments took RNA from 20,000 or 100,000 naive CD8 cells, divided it five ways and sequenced four. The study's findings and limits: Effector cells had over 98% of their molecules in clones above 20 RNA copies, while naive cells had under 1%.

V lost 5 bases, J lost 7 bases, and 11 bases stayed unmatched. The CDR3 covers 14 residues. The clonotype originates from a human donor in good health. Some libraries in this study had Jurkat cell RNA spiked in. Sequences were obtained from naive CD8+ T cells from blood, with Jurkat cell RNA spiked in. The subset: FACS-sorted CD8+CD4-CCR7+CD45RA+ naive T cells. The chain is built from TRBV12-3 or TRBV12-4 and TRBJ2-7; 7 bases are a match to TRBD1. As DNA, the CDR3 is TGTGCCAGCAGTCTGACAGGGTCATCGCGAGAGCAGTACTTC. As protein: CASSLTGSSREQYF.